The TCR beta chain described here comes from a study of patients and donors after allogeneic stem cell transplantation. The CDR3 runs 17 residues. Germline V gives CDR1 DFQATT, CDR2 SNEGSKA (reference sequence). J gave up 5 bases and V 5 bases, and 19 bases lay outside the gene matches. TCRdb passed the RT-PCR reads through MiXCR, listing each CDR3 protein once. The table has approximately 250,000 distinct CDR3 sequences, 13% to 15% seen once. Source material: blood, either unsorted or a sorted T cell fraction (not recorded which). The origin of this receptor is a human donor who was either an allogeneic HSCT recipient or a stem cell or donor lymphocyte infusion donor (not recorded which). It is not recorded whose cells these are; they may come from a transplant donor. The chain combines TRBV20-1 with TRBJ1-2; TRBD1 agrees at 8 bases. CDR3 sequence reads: CSARTGSQGVVGYGYTF. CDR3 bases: TGCAGTGCTCGGACGGGGTCACAGGGGGTAGTTGGATATGGCTACACCTTC.